This passage covers 31 T cell receptor beta chains from one sample sequenced in a study of cytomegalovirus exposure and HLA in healthy donors (dated by TCRdb to 2016 to 2017). The library came from the immunoSEQ multiplex PCR assay. The multiplex PCR relied on a mix of 60 forward primers for TCR Vbeta segments and 13 reverse primers for TCR Jbeta segments. TCRdb took over this immuneACCESS table, retaining in-frame rearrangements with V and J assigned. Such tables are incomplete; in checked studies, under half of the missing clones stem from an unresolved V gene, and the remainder is unexplained. The sample has 130,000 to 150,000 clones on record, 75% to 80% of them singletons. The ten largest make up approximately 0.66% of the sample. The specimen sequenced was PBMCs. The source is a male donor in good health and CMV-seronegative.

This chain links TRBV2 with TRBJ1-5, with 7 bases aligning to TRBD1. This CDR3 contains 14 residues. The ends lost 6 bases at V and 2 bases at J; junction bases unmatched: 4. Germline V gene sequence: CDR1 SNHLY, CDR2 FYNNEI. CDR3 protein: CASSPDRGNQPQHF. DNA for the CDR3: TGTGCCAGCAGCCCAGACAGGGGCAATCAGCCCCAGCATTTT.

The sample holds a few counts of this clone. This rearrangement joins TRBV10-3 to TRBJ2-1; TRBD2 matches 13 bases. V was clipped by 4 bases and J by 3 bases; unmatched bases: 9. This CDR3 has 18 amino acids. CDR1 is ENHRY and CDR2 is SYGVKD in the germline V gene. The CDR3 spells CAISGGLAGILDYNEQFF. As DNA, the CDR3 is TGTGCCATCAGTGGGGGACTAGCGGGGATCCTCGACTACAATGAGCAGTTCTTC.

This chain links TRBV5-4 with TRBJ2-2; 8 bases align to TRBD1. Unmatched junction bases numbered 13, after V lost 5 bases and J lost 4 bases. The CDR3 is 17 residues long. Germline assignment: CDR1 SGHNT and CDR2 YYREEE (reference sequence). DNA of the CDR3: TGTGCCAGCAGTGCCGGGACAGGACTGCGGGGCACCGGGGAGCTGTTTTTT. Translation gives CASSAGTGLRGTGELFF. The whole variable domain, filled in from reference TRBV5-4 and TRBJ2-2, reads ETGVTQSPTHLIKTRGQQVTLRCSSQSGHNTVSWYQQALGQGPQFIFQYYREEENGRGNFPPRFSGLQFPNYSSELNVNALELDDSALYLCASSAGTGLRGTGELFFGEGSRLTVL.

The chain employs TRBV7-6 and TRBJ2-7, with D maybe TRBD2 (5 bases). With 5 bases removed from V and 7 bases from J, the gap between germline ends came to 15 bases. Germline values: CDR1 SGHVS, CDR2 FNYEAQ. The CDR3 runs to 13 residues. The CDR3 DNA is TGTGCCAGCAGCCTAGTCGGGGAATTAGAGCAGTACTTC. This encodes CASSLVGELEQYF.

As concerns this clone: The junction differs from germline at one of its ends, possibly a read error. The gene calls are TRBV7-9 and TRBJ2-7, with TRBD1 as a possible D gene (6 bases). There are 14 residues in the CDR3. Germline loops: CDR1 SEHNR, CDR2 FQNEAQ (reference sequence). The CDR3 protein is CSSSLGGHLNEQYF. Here the CDR3 DNA reads TGTTCCAGCAGCTTAGGGGGACACCTCAACGAGCAGTACTTC.

The V call is TRBV7-9, the J call TRBJ2-2; no firm D call. Germline CDR1 is SEHNR and CDR2 is FQNEAQ (reference sequence). The V end lost 3 bases, the J end lost 1 base, and 6 bases lay between the germline ends. The CDR3 totals 14 residues. The chain's CDR3 is CASSLRMNTGELFF. CDR3 nucleotides: TGTGCCAGCAGCTTGCGGATGAACACCGGGGAGCTGTTTTTT.

The DNA of the CDR3 is TGTGCCAGCAGTGAAATAGGGGGCTACACTGAAGCTTTCTTT. Protein product: CASSEIGGYTEAFF. J is TRBJ1-1 and V is TRBV2; 7 bases align to TRBD1. J gave up 3 bases and V 2 bases, and 3 bases lay outside the gene matches. This CDR3 contains 14 residues. Germline loops: CDR1 SNHLY, CDR2 FYNNEI.

This clone appeared a single time. This rearrangement joins TRBV4-3 to TRBJ2-7, with 11 bases lining up with TRBD2. Looked up from germline, CDR1 is LGHNA and CDR2 is YSLEER. V lost 1 base, J lost 3 bases, and 5 bases stayed unmatched. The CDR3 length is 16 residues. CDR3 sequence (DNA): TGCGCCAGCAGCCAAGCTCTAGCGGGAGGAGTCTACGAGCAGTACTTC. Its translation: CASSQALAGGVYEQYF.

The J gene is TRBJ2-7, the V gene TRBV7-9, with 9 bases matching TRBD1. J lost 2 bases, V lost 3 bases, and 8 bases had no gene match. This CDR3 spans 16 amino acids. Germline CDR1 SEHNR, CDR2 FQNEAQ (reference sequence). CDR3 protein: CASSLSSGTGTYEQYF. The DNA of the CDR3 is TGTGCCAGCAGCTTGAGCTCCGGGACAGGGACCTACGAGCAGTACTTC.

The rearrangement links TRBV29-1 to TRBJ1-2, with unresolved D. Germline-derived CDR1 and CDR2 are SQVTM and ANQGSEA. The CDR3 length is 13 residues. V was trimmed by 4 bases and J by 7 bases, leaving 16 bases between them. CDR3 coding DNA: TGCAGCGTTGGAAATGGGCCCTTACTTGGCTACACCTTC. This sequence encodes CSVGNGPLLGYTF.

The rearrangement joins TRBV6-5 to TRBJ1-1; tentative D call: TRBD1 (6 bases). This CDR3 region has 13 residues. V lost 6 bases and J lost 3, with 11 bases in between. Germline CDR1 reads MNHEY; CDR2 reads SVGAGI. The CDR3 nucleotides are TGTGCCAGCAGGGTGACAGGATACACTGAAGCTTTCTTT. This translates into CASRVTGYTEAFF.

As regards this clone: Other DNA sequences in this specimen translate into the identical CDR3. The V and J genes are TRBV19 and TRBJ2-7; 13 bases align to TRBD2. The ends lost 5 bases at V and 1 base at J; junction bases unmatched: 2. The germline CDR1 and CDR2 sequences are LNHDA and SQIVND (reference sequence). The CDR3 is 15 amino acids. The CDR3 nucleotides read TGTGCCAGTAGTCCGGGACTAGCGGGGTCCTACGAGCAGTACTTC. It is translated as CASSPGLAGSYEQYF.

The chain employs TRBV5-1 and TRBJ1-1, with a tentative D call TRBD1 (5 bases). The CDR3 extends over 15 amino acids. V shed 5 bases and J shed 3 bases, with 17 bases lying between them. Germline V gene data show CDR1 as SGHRS and CDR2 as YFSETQ. The CDR3 sequence is CASRVRAGVDTEAFF. DNA for the CDR3: TGCGCCAGCAGGGTGCGGGCGGGGGTTGACACTGAAGCTTTCTTT.

About this clone itself: The sample contains more than one DNA sequence encoding this CDR3. The chain is built from TRBV5-6 and TRBJ1-1; D is perhaps TRBD1 (5 bases). With 0 bases removed from V and 4 bases from J, the gap between germline ends came to 7 bases. Germline CDR1 is SGHDT and CDR2 is YYEEEE. CDR3 size: 13 residues. CDR3 region: CASSLGGGTEAFF. The CDR3 region has the DNA TGTGCCAGCAGCTTGGGCGGGGGCACTGAAGCTTTCTTT.

This sequence joins TRBV7-9 and TRBJ1-5, with 7 bases lining up with TRBD1. In germline, CDR1 is SEHNR, CDR2 FQNEAQ (reference sequence). The length of the CDR3 is 15 residues. After removal of 4 bases from V and 4 bases from J, the junction contained 7 bases not matched to a gene. In DNA, the CDR3 is TGTGCCAGCAGCTCTGGCCAGGGGGGAAATCAGCCCCAGCATTTT. It yields the protein CASSSGQGGNQPQHF.

The J gene is TRBJ1-6, the V gene TRBV5-1; D gene unclear. CDR1 is SGHRS, CDR2 YFSETQ, per germline. Trimming left V 3 bases short and J 1 base short, with 8 bases between. The CDR3 totals 15 residues. CDR3 protein: CASSSGGSYNSPLHF. The DNA of the CDR3 is TGCGCCAGCAGCTCCGGAGGTTCCTATAATTCACCCCTCCACTTT.

The chain couples TRBV7-2 to TRBJ1-3; D is ambiguous. The CDR3 loop spans 17 amino acids. Germline-derived CDR1 and CDR2 are SGHTA and FQGNSA. V was pared by 3 bases and J by 0 bases, with 15 bases between. For the CDR3, the DNA is TGTGCCAGCAGCTTGGGCCCAACACGGGGCTCTGGAAACACCATATATTTT. Protein sequence: CASSLGPTRGSGNTIYF. Variable domain in full (rest from reference TRBV7-2 and TRBJ1-3): GAGVSQSPSNKVTEKGKDVELRCDPISGHTALYWYRQSLGQGLEFLIYFQGNSAPDKSGLPSDRFSAERTGGSVSTLTIQRTQQEDSAVYLCASSLGPTRGSGNTIYFGEGSWLTVV.

The chain employs TRBV10-1 and TRBJ2-3; 8 positions agree with TRBD1. The CDR3 is made up of 12 amino acids. Germline CDR1 WNHNN, CDR2 SYGVQD (reference sequence). V dropped 9 bases and J dropped 4; count of bases not matched to a gene: 3. This chain's CDR3 is CASQTGADTQYF. The CDR3, as DNA: TGCGCCAGTCAGACAGGGGCAGATACGCAGTATTTT.

The V and J genes are TRBV23-1 and TRBJ2-1; TRBD2 might be the D (5 bases). TRBV23-1 is given ORF status, its function remaining uncertain. V dropped 0 bases and J dropped 1 base, with 16 bases sitting between them. This CDR3 contains 18 residues. CDR3 amino acids: CASSQSERRSTSYNEQFF. The CDR3 DNA sequence: TGCGCCAGCAGTCAATCTGAGCGGCGCTCCACTTCCTACAATGAGCAGTTCTTC.

This clone was seen just once. V is TRBV9 and J is TRBJ2-7; D remains ambiguous. Trimming left V 4 bases short and J 0 bases short, with 11 bases between. Germline CDR1 reads SGDLS; CDR2 reads YYNGEE. CDR3 length: 14 amino acids. The CDR3 sequence is CASSPEASSYEQYF. Here the CDR3 DNA reads TGTGCCAGCAGCCCAGAGGCGAGCTCCTACGAGCAGTACTTC.

This chain uses TRBV6-5 with TRBJ1-4; D may be TRBD1 (6 bases). Trimming took off 7 bases at V and 7 bases at J, with 19 bases between the two ends. The CDR3 runs 15 residues. Germline V gives CDR1 MNHEY, CDR2 SVGAGI. The CDR3 spells CASTPAGAAREKLFF. Here the CDR3 DNA reads TGTGCCAGCACCCCTGCGGGGGCGGCTCGTGAAAAACTGTTTTTT.

The J gene is TRBJ1-2, the V gene TRBV7-8, with 8 bases lining up with TRBD1. Germline loops: CDR1 SGHVS, CDR2 FQNEAQ. Trimming cost V 5 bases and J 2 bases; bases outside gene matches: 4. CDR3 size: 14 residues. In DNA, the CDR3 is TGTGCCAGCAGCCCCCGGACAGGGAACTATGGCTACACCTTC. Translation gives CASSPRTGNYGYTF.

This clone was detected only a few times. The rearrangement joins TRBV27 to TRBJ1-6; TRBD1 matches at 8 bases. The length of the CDR3 is 16 residues. V lost 3 bases and J lost 9; bases outside the gene matches: 10. The germline V gene has CDR1 MNHEY and CDR2 SMNVEV (reference sequence). Here the CDR3 DNA reads TGTGCCAGCAGTTTCACGCCAGGGGGCACTGGTTCACCCCTCCACTTT. Translating gives CASSFTPGGTGSPLHF.

About this clone: Other DNA sequences in the sample encode the same CDR3. The chain uses TRBV10-3 and TRBJ1-5, with 8 bases identical to TRBD1. The CDR3 is 14 amino acids. After removal of 0 bases from V and 7 bases from J, the junction contained 2 bases not matched to a gene. Germline CDR1 reads ENHRY; CDR2 reads SYGVKD. CDR3 loop: CAISESQGAQPQHF. As DNA, the CDR3 is TGTGCCATCAGTGAGTCGCAGGGGGCGCAGCCCCAGCATTTT.

The chain has TRBV30 and TRBJ2-1; 13 positions match TRBD2. The V gene end was trimmed by 0 bases and the J gene end by 8 bases; junction bases not matched to a gene: 4. This CDR3 has 15 amino acids. Looked up from germline, CDR1 is GTSNPN and CDR2 is SVGIG (reference sequence). The CDR3: CAWSVGLAGTHEQFF. CDR3 coding DNA: TGTGCCTGGAGTGTGGGACTAGCGGGAACCCATGAGCAGTTCTTC.

This clone was seen a single time. The J gene is TRBJ1-1, the V gene TRBV6-4; TRBD1 agrees at 7 bases. CDR3 length equals 15 residues. The J segment lost 6 bases and the V segment lost 6 bases, leaving 13 bases of the junction unmatched. Germline V gene sequence: CDR1 MRHNA, CDR2 SNTAGT. The CDR3 sequence is CASRTDGTAWAEAFF. For the CDR3, the DNA is TGTGCCAGCAGGACTGATGGGACAGCTTGGGCTGAAGCTTTCTTT.

The table lists this clone with a count of one. The CDR3 region is CASNQLLQGKDQPQHF. The CDR3 coding sequence is TGTGCCAGCAACCAACTACTACAGGGAAAGGACCAGCCCCAGCATTTT. This chain links TRBV21-1 with TRBJ1-5; TRBD1, the table's D call, lacks a check against the DNA. TRBV21-1 is deemed a pseudogene. There are 16 residues in the CDR3.

V usage is TRBV7-2 and J usage is TRBJ2-7, with 7 bases fitting TRBD2. The J segment lost 2 bases and the V segment lost 7 bases, leaving 5 bases of the junction unmatched. The CDR3 has 13 amino acids. From germline, CDR1 is SGHTA and CDR2 FQGNSA. The CDR3, as DNA: TGTGCCAGCAATCTGGGAGGGCCCTACGAGCAGTACTTC. Protein: CASNLGGPYEQYF.

This chain links TRBV10-3 with TRBJ2-7, with TRBD2 matching 8 bases. Germline-derived CDR1 and CDR2 are ENHRY and SYGVKD. Losses at the gene ends were 10 bases for V and 0 bases for J; bases not matched to a gene: 8. The CDR3 contains 14 residues. DNA for the CDR3: TGTGCCACAAAGCGGGAGCCGAGCTCCTACGAGCAGTACTTC. Encoded protein: CATKREPSSYEQYF.

V is TRBV4-1 and J is TRBJ2-3, with unresolved D. V lost 2 bases and J lost 0, with 9 bases in between. CDR1 and CDR2 (germline): MGHRA, YSYEKL. The length of the CDR3 is 15 residues. The CDR3 here is CASSQQVPSTDTQYF. In DNA, the CDR3 is TGCGCCAGCAGCCAACAGGTACCTAGCACAGATACGCAGTATTTT.

The CDR3 loop reads CASRTGGGTEAFF. The CDR3 DNA sequence: TGTGCCAGCAGAACAGGGGGCGGCACTGAAGCTTTCTTT. J is TRBJ1-1 and V is TRBV6-5; 9 bases agree with TRBD1. CDR1 and CDR2 (germline): MNHEY, SVGAGI. J lost 4 bases, V lost 6 bases, and 3 bases had no gene match. CDR3 length: 13 residues.